One T cell receptor beta chain is described in this entry. The data belong to a study of blood T cell repertoires in COVID-19. Study details: From T cells, B-cell-depleted T cells, or PBMCs came the material, which was cDNA or gDNA.

The V end lost 7 bases, the J end lost 0 bases, and 16 bases lay between the germline ends. This CDR3 has 15 residues. Germline CDR1 and CDR2: MDHEN and SYDVKM. Sequenced by immunoSEQ multiplex PCR; TCRdb stores in-frame clones only, minus some. The sample records 95,000 to 150,000 clones, around 84% being singletons. This clonotype was obtained from a woman between 25 and 40 years old who had recovered from COVID-19. The chain combines TRBV28 with TRBJ2-7, with D possibly TRBD2 on 5 matching bases. The material sequenced was PBMCs or T cells enriched from blood (not recorded which). CDR3 region: CASTPHGVISYEQYF. CDR3 sequence (DNA): TGTGCCAGCACCCCCCACGGGGTAATCTCCTACGAGCAGTACTTC.